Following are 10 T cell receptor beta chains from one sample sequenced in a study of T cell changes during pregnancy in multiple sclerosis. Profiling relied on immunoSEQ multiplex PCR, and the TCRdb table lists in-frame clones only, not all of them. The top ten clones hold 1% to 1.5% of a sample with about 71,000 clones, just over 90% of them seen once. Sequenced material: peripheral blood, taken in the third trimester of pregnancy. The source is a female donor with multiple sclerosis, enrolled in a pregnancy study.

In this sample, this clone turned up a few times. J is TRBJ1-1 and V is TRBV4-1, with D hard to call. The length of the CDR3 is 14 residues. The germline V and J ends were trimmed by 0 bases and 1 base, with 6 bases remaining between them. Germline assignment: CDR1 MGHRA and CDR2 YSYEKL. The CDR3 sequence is CASSQERANTEAFF. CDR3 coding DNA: TGCGCCAGCAGCCAAGAGAGGGCGAACACTGAAGCTTTCTTT.

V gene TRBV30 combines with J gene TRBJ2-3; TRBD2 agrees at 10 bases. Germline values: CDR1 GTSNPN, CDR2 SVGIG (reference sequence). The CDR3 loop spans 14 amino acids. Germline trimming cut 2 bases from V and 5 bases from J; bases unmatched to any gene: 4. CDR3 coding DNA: TGTGCCTGGAGTCTAAGCGGGAGGGAAGATACGCAGTATTTT. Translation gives CAWSLSGREDTQYF. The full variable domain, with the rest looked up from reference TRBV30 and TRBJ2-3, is SQTIHQWPATLVQPVGSPLSLECTVEGTSNPNLYWYRQAAGRGLQLLFYSVGIGQISSEVPQNLSASRPQDRQFILSSKKLLLSDSGFYLCAWSLSGREDTQYFGPGTRLTVL.

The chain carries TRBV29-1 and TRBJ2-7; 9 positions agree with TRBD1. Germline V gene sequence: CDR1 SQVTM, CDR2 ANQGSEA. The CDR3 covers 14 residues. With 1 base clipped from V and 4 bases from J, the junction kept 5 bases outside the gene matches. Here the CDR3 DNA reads TGCAGCGTTGAAGGGACAGGGGAGGCTTACGAGCAGTACTTC. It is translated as CSVEGTGEAYEQYF.

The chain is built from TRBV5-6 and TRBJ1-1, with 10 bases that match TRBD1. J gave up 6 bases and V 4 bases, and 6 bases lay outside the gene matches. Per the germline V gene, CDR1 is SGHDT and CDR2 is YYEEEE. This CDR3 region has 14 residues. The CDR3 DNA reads TGTGCCAGCAGCGCGGGACAGGGGTCCGCTGAAGCTTTCTTT. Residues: CASSAGQGSAEAFF.

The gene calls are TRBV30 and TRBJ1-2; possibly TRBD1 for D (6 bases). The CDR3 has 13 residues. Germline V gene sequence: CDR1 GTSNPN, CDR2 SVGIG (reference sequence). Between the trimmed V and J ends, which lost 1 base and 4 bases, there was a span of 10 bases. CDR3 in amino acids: CAWSARGGYGYTF. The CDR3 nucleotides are TGTGCCTGGAGTGCCAGGGGTGGCTATGGCTACACCTTC.

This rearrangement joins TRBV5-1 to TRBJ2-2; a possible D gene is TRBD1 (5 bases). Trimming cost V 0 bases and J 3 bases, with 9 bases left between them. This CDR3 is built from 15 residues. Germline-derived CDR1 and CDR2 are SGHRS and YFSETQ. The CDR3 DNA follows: TGCGCCAGCAGCTTGGAAGGGGCGGACACCGGGGAGCTGTTTTTT. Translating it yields CASSLEGADTGELFF. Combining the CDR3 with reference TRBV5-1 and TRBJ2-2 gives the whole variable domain KAGVTQTPRYLIKTRGQQVTLSCSPISGHRSVSWYQQTPGQGLQFLFEYFSETQRNKGNFPGRFSGRQFSNSRSEMNVSTLELGDSALYLCASSLEGADTGELFFGEGSRLTVL.

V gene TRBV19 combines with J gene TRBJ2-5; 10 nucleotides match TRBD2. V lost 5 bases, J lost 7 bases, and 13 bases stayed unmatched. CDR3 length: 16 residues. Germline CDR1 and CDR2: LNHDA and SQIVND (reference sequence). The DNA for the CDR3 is TGTGCCAGTAGTTCCGCTAGCGGGAGCCTGGGAGGGACCCAGTACTTC. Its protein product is CASSSASGSLGGTQYF.

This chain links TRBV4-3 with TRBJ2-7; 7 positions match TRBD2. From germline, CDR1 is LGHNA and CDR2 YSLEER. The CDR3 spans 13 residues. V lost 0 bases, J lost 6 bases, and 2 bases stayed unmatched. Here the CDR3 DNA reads TGCGCCAGCAGCCAAGACCCGGGAGGCGAGCAGTACTTC. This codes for CASSQDPGGEQYF.

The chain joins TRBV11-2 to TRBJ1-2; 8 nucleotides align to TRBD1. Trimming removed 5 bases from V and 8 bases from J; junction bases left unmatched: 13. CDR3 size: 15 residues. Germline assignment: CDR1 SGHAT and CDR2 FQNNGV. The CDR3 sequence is CASSHDTDRDGGYTF. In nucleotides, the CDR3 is TGTGCCAGCAGCCACGATACGGACAGGGATGGCGGCTACACCTTC.

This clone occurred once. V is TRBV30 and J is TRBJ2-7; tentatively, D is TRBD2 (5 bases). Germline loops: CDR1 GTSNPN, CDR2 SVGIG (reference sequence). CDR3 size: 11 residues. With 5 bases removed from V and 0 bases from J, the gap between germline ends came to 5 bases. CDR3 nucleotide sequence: TGTGCCTGGCGGGACTCCTACGAGCAGTACTTC. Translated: CAWRDSYEQYF.